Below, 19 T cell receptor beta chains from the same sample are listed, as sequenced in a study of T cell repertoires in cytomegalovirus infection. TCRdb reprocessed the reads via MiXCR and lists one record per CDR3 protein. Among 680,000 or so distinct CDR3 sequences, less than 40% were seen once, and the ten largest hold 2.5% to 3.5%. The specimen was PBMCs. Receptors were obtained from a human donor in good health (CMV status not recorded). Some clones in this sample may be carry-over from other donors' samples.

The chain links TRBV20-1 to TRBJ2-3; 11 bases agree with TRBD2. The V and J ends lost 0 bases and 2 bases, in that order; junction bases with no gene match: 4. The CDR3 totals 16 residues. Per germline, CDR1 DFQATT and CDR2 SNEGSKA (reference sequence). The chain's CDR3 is CSARDPGLADTDTQYF. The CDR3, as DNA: TGCAGTGCTAGAGACCCGGGACTAGCGGACACAGATACGCAGTATTTT.

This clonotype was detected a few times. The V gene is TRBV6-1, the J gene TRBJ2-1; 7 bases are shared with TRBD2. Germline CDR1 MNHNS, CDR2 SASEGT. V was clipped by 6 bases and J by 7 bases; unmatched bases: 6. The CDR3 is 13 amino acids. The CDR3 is CASRKSGKNEQFF. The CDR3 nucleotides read TGTGCCAGCAGGAAGAGCGGGAAAAATGAGCAGTTCTTC.

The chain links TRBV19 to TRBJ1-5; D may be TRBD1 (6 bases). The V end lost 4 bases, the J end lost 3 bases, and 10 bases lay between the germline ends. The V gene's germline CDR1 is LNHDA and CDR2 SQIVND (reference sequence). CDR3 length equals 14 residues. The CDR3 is CASSRRQANQPQHF. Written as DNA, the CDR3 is TGTGCCAGTAGTAGACGACAGGCCAATCAGCCCCAGCATTTT.

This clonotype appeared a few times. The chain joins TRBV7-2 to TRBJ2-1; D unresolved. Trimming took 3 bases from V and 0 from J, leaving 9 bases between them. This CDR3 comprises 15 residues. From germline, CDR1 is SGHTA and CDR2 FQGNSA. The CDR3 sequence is CASSFYPSSYNEQFF. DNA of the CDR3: TGTGCCAGCAGCTTTTACCCTAGCTCCTACAATGAGCAGTTCTTC.

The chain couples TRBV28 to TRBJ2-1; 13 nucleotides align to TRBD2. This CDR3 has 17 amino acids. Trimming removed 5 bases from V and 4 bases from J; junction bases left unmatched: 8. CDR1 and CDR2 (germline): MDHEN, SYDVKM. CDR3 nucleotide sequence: TGTGCCAGCAGTACGACTAGCGGGGGGACCTGGTACAATGAGCAGTTCTTC. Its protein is CASSTTSGGTWYNEQFF.

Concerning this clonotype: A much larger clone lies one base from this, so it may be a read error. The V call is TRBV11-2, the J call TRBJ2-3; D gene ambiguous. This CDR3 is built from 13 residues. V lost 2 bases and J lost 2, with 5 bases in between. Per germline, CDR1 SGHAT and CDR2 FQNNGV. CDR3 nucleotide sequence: TGTGCCAGCAGCTTACAAACCACAGATACGCAGTATTTT. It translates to CASSLQTTDTQYF.

In nucleotides, the CDR3 is TGTGCCATCATGCGCGGTGTGGGACTAGAGTACAATGAGCAGTTCTTC. The encoded protein is CAIMRGVGLEYNEQFF. The chain employs TRBV10-3 and TRBJ2-1; 8 bases are shared with TRBD2. From germline, CDR1 is ENHRY and CDR2 SYGVKD. CDR3 length: 16 amino acids. Unmatched junction bases numbered 12, after V lost 7 bases and J lost 4 bases.

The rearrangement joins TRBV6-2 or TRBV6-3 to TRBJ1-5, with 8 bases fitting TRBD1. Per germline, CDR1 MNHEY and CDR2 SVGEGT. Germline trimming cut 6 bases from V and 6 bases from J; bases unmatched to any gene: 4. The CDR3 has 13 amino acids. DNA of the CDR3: TGTGCCAGCAGCAAGACAGGGGTTCAGCCCCAGCATTTT. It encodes CASSKTGVQPQHF.

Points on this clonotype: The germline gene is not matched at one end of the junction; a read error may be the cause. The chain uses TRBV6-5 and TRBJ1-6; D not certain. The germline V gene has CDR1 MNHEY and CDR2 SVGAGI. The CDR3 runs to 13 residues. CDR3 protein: CSSSANFNSPLHF. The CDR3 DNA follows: TGTTCCAGCAGTGCCAACTTTAATTCACCCCTCCACTTT.

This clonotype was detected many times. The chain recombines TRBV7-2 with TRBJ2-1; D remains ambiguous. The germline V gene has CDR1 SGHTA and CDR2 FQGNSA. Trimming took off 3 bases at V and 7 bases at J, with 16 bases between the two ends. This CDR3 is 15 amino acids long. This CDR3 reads CASSLYPLGVNEQFF. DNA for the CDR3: TGTGCCAGCAGCTTGTACCCCCTCGGAGTAAATGAGCAGTTCTTC.

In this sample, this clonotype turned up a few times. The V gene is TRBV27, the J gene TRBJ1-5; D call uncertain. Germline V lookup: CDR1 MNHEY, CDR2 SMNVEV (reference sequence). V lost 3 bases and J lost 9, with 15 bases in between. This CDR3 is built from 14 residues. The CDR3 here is CASSFGRGKSPQHF. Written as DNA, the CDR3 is TGTGCCAGCAGTTTCGGGAGAGGGAAATCGCCCCAGCATTTT.

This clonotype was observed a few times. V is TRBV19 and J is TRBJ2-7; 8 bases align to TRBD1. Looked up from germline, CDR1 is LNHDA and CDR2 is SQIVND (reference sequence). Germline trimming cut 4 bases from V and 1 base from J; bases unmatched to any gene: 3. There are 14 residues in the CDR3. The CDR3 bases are TGTGCCAGTAGTACAGGGGGCACTTCCTACGAGCAGTACTTC. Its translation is CASSTGGTSYEQYF. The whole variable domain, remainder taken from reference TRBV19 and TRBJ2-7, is DGGITQSPKYLFRKEGQNVTLSCEQNLNHDAMYWYRQDPGQGLRLIYYSQIVNDFQKGDIAEGYSVSREKKESFPLTVTSAQKNPTAFYLCASSTGGTSYEQYFGPGTRLTVT.

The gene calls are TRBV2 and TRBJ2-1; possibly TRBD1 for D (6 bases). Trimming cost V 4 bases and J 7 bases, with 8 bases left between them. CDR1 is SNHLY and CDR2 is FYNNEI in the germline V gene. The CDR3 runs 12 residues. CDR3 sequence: CASSADSNEQFF. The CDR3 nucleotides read TGTGCCAGCAGTGCGGACAGTAATGAGCAGTTCTTC.

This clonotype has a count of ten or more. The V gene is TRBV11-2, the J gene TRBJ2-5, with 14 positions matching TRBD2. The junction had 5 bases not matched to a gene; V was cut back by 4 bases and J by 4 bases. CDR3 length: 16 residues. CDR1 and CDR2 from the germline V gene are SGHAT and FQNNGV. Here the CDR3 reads CASSSRLAGGSETQYF. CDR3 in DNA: TGTGCCAGCAGCTCCCGACTAGCGGGAGGGTCAGAGACCCAGTACTTC. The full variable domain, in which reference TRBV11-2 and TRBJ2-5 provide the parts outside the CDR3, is EAGVAQSPRYKIIEKRQSVAFWCNPISGHATLYWYQQILGQGPKLLIQFQNNGVVDDSQLPKDRFSAERLKGVDSTLKIQPAKLEDSAVYLCASSSRLAGGSETQYFGPGTRLLVL.

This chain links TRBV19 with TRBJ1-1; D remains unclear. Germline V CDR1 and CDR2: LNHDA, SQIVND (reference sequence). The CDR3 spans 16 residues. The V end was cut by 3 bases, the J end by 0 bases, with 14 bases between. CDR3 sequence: CASSISSALLNTEAFF. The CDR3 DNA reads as TGTGCCAGTAGTATCTCTTCAGCCCTCTTGAACACTGAAGCTTTCTTT.

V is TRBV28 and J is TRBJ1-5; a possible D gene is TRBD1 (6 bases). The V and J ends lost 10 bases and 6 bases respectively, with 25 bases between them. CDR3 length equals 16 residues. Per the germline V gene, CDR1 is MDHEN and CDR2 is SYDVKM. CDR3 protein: CAITGLGRGVGQPQHF. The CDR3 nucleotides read TGTGCCATCACCGGTTTGGGCAGGGGTGTTGGTCAGCCCCAGCATTTT.

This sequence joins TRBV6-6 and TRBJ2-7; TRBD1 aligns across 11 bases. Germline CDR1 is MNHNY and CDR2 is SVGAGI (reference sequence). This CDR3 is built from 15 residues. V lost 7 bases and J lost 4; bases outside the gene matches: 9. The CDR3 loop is CASIPDRGRVYEQYF. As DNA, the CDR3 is TGTGCCAGCATTCCGGACAGGGGGCGCGTTTACGAGCAGTACTTC.

CDR3 sequence reads: CASSYYRKPGIQETQYF. CDR3 sequence (DNA): TGTGCCAGCAGTTACTATAGAAAACCCGGGATTCAAGAGACCCAGTACTTC. This chain connects TRBV6-2 or TRBV6-3 to TRBJ2-5; a weak D match, TRBD2 (5 bases). With 1 base removed from V and 2 bases from J, the gap between germline ends came to 17 bases. Germline CDR1 and CDR2: MNHEY and SVGEGT. This CDR3 has 17 residues.

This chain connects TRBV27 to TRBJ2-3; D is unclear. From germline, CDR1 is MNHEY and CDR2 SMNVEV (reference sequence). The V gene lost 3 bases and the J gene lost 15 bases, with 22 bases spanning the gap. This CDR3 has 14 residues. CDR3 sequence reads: CASSFLSATGSEYF. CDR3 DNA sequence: TGTGCCAGCAGTTTCTTATCGGCGACCGGGTCCGAATATTTT.